These T cell receptor beta chains were read from a single sample in a study of neoadjuvant anti-PD-1 for oral cavity cancer. Here immunoSEQ multiplex PCR was the method, and the copy in TCRdb shows in-frame clones only, minus some. Of 20,000 to 25,000 clones listed, roughly a quarter are singletons. The sequencing here drew on tumor tissue, taken after nivolumab (anti-PD-1) treatment. The receptors were gathered from a person aged 35-79 years with oral cavity squamous cell carcinoma. Both conserved end residues are part of each CDR3. Each record gives: CDR3 protein, CDR3 DNA, clone size, V gene, D gene, J gene. The D gene is left open where the match is weak. Some rows mark clone size as missing; the rest say once, few, many or name a class of expanded clone.

CASSSRTSGRIYEQFF | TGTGCCAGCAGCTCCCGGACTAGCGGGAGAATATATGAGCAGTTCTTC | - | TRBV7-2 | TRBD2 | TRBJ2-1
CASTIGAVTYNEQFF | TGCGCCAGCACCATCGGGGCGGTTACCTACAATGAGCAGTTCTTC | - | TRBV5-1 | - | TRBJ2-1
CASRAVSGDNEQFF | TGTGCCAGCAGAGCAGTGAGTGGCGACAATGAGCAGTTCTTC | once | TRBV9 | - | TRBJ2-1
CASSLLTGMKNIQYF | TGTGCCAGCAGCCTGCTAACAGGGATGAAGAACATTCAGTACTTC | many | TRBV28 | - | TRBJ2-4
CASSPTGVGTEAFF | TGTGCCAGCAGCCCCACAGGGGTGGGCACTGAAGCTTTCTTT | many | TRBV7-9 | TRBD1 | TRBJ1-1
CASSRSGRAYF | TGTGCCAGCAGTCGTAGCGGGAGGGCCTACTTC | - | TRBV6-5 | TRBD2 | TRBJ2-7
CASSLGYNEQFF | TGTGCCAGCAGCTTGGGGTACAATGAGCAGTTCTTC | - | TRBV7-9 | - | TRBJ2-1
CASSLEGAGGLYEQYF | TGCGCCAGCAGCTTGGAGGGAGCGGGGGGCCTATACGAGCAGTACTTC | few | TRBV5-1 | TRBD2 | TRBJ2-7
CASSLIRANEQFF | TGTGCCAGCAGCTTAATCCGGGCGAATGAGCAGTTCTTC | - | TRBV13 | - | TRBJ2-1
CASCSLAASTDTQYF | TGCGCCAGCTGCTCACTAGCGGCTAGCACAGATACGCAGTATTTT | - | TRBV5-1 | TRBD2 | TRBJ2-3
CSAGDTQYF | TGCAGCGCTGGGGATACGCAGTATTTT | few | TRBV29-1 | - | TRBJ2-3
CASSPTAGSNQPQHF | TGCGCCAGCAGCCCGACAGCTGGGTCAAATCAGCCCCAGCATTTT | - | TRBV5-1 | - | TRBJ1-5
CASSRGVLNQPQHF | TGTGCCAGCAGCAGGGGGGTCCTTAATCAGCCCCAGCATTTT | few | TRBV21-1 | - | TRBJ1-5
CASLGEKTQYF | TGTGCCAGCTTGGGTGAAAAGACCCAGTACTTC | many | TRBV11-3 | - | TRBJ2-5
CASSIQSLAVTDTQYF | TGCGCCAGCAGCATACAGTCACTAGCGGTCACAGATACGCAGTATTTT | many | TRBV5-1 | TRBD2 | TRBJ2-3
CASSLGQGLDTQYF | TGCGCCAGCAGCTTGGGACAGGGTCTAGATACGCAGTATTTT | - | TRBV5-1 | TRBD1 | TRBJ2-3
CASSLSPTGGYTF | TGTGCCAGCAGCTTATCACCTACTGGGGGCTACACCTTC | few | TRBV7-2 | - | TRBJ1-2
CASSFTGRGTGANVLTF | TGTGCCAGCAGCTTCACGGGACGGGGAACCGGGGCCAACGTCCTGACTTTC | - | TRBV7-3 | - | TRBJ2-6
CASNSRDRFGTEAFF | TGTGCCAGCAATTCCCGGGACAGATTCGGCACTGAAGCTTTCTTT | few | TRBV6-5 | TRBD1 | TRBJ1-1
CATGADRGPYEQYF | TGTGCCACCGGGGCCGACAGGGGGCCCTACGAGCAGTACTTC | - | TRBV15 | TRBD1 | TRBJ2-7
CASSLGGWGEAFF | TGTGCCAGCAGCTTGGGAGGGTGGGGTGAAGCTTTCTTT | - | TRBV11-2 | - | TRBJ1-1
CAWSVPMSSYEQYF | TGTGCCTGGAGTGTACCGATGTCGTCCTACGAGCAGTACTTC | - | TRBV30 | - | TRBJ2-7
CASSVEGDTEAFF | TGTGCCAGCAGCGTAGAGGGAGACACTGAAGCTTTCTTT | few | TRBV9 | - | TRBJ1-1
CASSLVGGSYEQYF | TGTGCCAGCAGCTTAGTGGGGGGTTCCTACGAGCAGTACTTC | medium-sized | TRBV7-6 | - | TRBJ2-7
CASSRDRGLNQPQHF | TGTGCCAGCAGCAGGGACAGGGGGCTAAATCAGCCCCAGCATTTT | few | TRBV7-8 | TRBD1 | TRBJ1-5
CSARFGVSEYF | TGCAGTGCTAGATTCGGCGTCTCTGAGTATTTT | - | TRBV20-1 | - | TRBJ2-3
CAWKGQGGQPQHF | TGTGCCTGGAAGGGACAGGGGGGCCAGCCCCAGCATTTT | - | TRBV30 | TRBD1 | TRBJ1-5
CAWEAPRDRGLRSQPQHF | TGTGCCTGGGAGGCCCCCCGGGACAGGGGGCTTAGGAGTCAGCCCCAGCATTTT | - | TRBV30 | TRBD1 | TRBJ1-5
CASSLGYTYEQYF | TGTGCCAGCAGTTTAGGCTATACCTACGAGCAGTACTTC | few | TRBV27 | - | TRBJ2-7
CASSLRTPSYEQYF | TGTGCCAGCAGCCTTAGGACGCCTTCCTACGAGCAGTACTTC | many | TRBV7-8 | - | TRBJ2-7
CASSLDREKLFF | TGTGCCAGCAGCTTAGATAGGGAAAAACTGTTTTTT | - | TRBV11-2 | - | TRBJ1-4
CASSLGLAYEQFF | TGTGCCAGCAGCTTAGGACTAGCCTATGAGCAGTTCTTC | few | TRBV11-3 | TRBD2 | TRBJ2-1
CASSSPSYEQYF | TGTGCCAGCAGTTCCCCCTCCTACGAGCAGTACTTC | - | TRBV6-6 | - | TRBJ2-7
CASSWGENTEAFF | TGTGCCAGCAGTTGGGGAGAGAACACTGAAGCTTTCTTT | - | TRBV6-5 | - | TRBJ1-1
CASSLAGGISYEQYF | TGTGCCAGCAGCCTAGCGGGGGGAATTTCCTACGAGCAGTACTTC | - | TRBV9 | TRBD2 | TRBJ2-7
CASSEGTSGRGVNEQFF | TGCGCCAGCAGCGAGGGGACTAGCGGGAGGGGAGTTAATGAGCAGTTCTTC | - | TRBV5-1 | TRBD2 | TRBJ2-1
CASSFDPQGSGDEKLFF | TGCGCCAGCAGCTTCGACCCGCAGGGGTCGGGAGATGAAAAACTGTTTTTT | few | TRBV5-1 | - | TRBJ1-4